What follows are 15 T cell receptor beta chains derived from one specimen sequenced in a study of beta chain features in type 1 diabetes. Study-wide results and limits: TCRB CDR3s from Type 1 diabetes patients were moderately but significantly shorter in all four CD4+ subsets.

These receptors' targets are unknown. Isolated RNA was reverse transcribed in full, so expressed TCRB transcripts were sequenced. Generated by immunoSEQ multiplex PCR, the TCRdb table keeps only in-frame clones and is missing some. The sample includes 640,000 or so clones, roughly 12% of them seen just once. Material: naive CD4+ T cells from blood. The receptors come from a man aged 18 to 29 with type 1 diabetes.

A word on this clone: Germline is not matched at one junction end, which may reflect a read error. The chain is built from TRBV30 and TRBJ1-1; the D is unclear. CDR1 is GTSNPN, CDR2 SVGIG, per germline (reference sequence). The CDR3 is 10 residues long. CDR3 loop: CAWRNSEAFF. CDR3 sequence (DNA): TGTGCCTGGCGGAACAGTGAAGCTTTCTTT.

A few counts support this clone. J is TRBJ1-1 and V is TRBV2; D uncertain. CDR3 length: 15 residues. V lost 3 bases, J lost 3 bases, and 14 bases lay in between. CDR1 is SNHLY and CDR2 is FYNNEI in the germline V gene. CDR3 coding DNA: TGTGCCAGCAGTGAGAGAGGGTTCGGGGACACTGAAGCTTTCTTT. This codes for CASSERGFGDTEAFF.

This clone occurred a few times. The chain couples TRBV9 to TRBJ2-1; D ambiguous. Germline CDR1 is SGDLS and CDR2 is YYNGEE. The CDR3 loop spans 14 amino acids. The germline V and J ends were trimmed by 7 bases and 0 bases, with 11 bases remaining between them. The CDR3 loop reads CASASGSSYNEQFF. The DNA of the CDR3 is TGTGCCAGCGCCTCAGGAAGCTCCTACAATGAGCAGTTCTTC.

A few counts support this clone. The rearrangement links TRBV6-5 to TRBJ1-2; 9 positions match TRBD1. The CDR3 is made up of 14 amino acids. The V gene end was trimmed by 6 bases and the J gene end by 8 bases; junction bases not matched to a gene: 10. The V gene's germline CDR1 is MNHEY and CDR2 SVGAGI. The chain's CDR3 is CASSLRTGVDGYTF. CDR3 bases: TGTGCCAGCAGCCTTCGGACAGGGGTAGACGGCTACACCTTC.

The V gene is TRBV25-1, the J gene TRBJ1-6; TRBD1 aligns across 8 bases. The CDR3 contains 17 residues. The junction had 12 bases not matched to a gene; V was cut back by 4 bases and J by 7 bases. Germline V gene lookup returns CDR1 MGHDK and CDR2 SYGVNS. CDR3 loop: CASSGTQGAATNSPLHF. For the CDR3, the DNA is TGTGCCAGCAGTGGGACGCAGGGGGCCGCCACCAATTCACCCCTCCACTTT.

This clone showed up just a few times. CDR3 sequence: CASSAEQVGWYNEQFF. The CDR3 bases are TGTGCCAGCAGCGCAGAACAGGTCGGTTGGTACAATGAGCAGTTCTTC. This chain joins TRBV9 and TRBJ2-1; possible D gene TRBD1, 5 bases. This CDR3 region has 16 residues. Trimming removed 3 bases from V and 4 bases from J, with 17 bases in between. Germline V gives CDR1 SGDLS, CDR2 YYNGEE.

This clone turned up a few times. The chain couples TRBV2 to TRBJ1-2; 9 bases align to TRBD1. Germline V CDR1 and CDR2: SNHLY, FYNNEI. The CDR3 is 15 amino acids. V gave up 5 bases and J gave up 5 bases; unmatched junction bases: 9. In DNA form, the CDR3 reads TGTGCCAGCAGTTCTCTCCCGGGACAGGGATATGGCTACACCTTC. As protein: CASSSLPGQGYGYTF. Supplemented by reference TRBV2 and TRBJ1-2, the full variable domain reads EPEVTQTPSHQVTQMGQEVILRCVPISNHLYFYWYRQILGQKVEFLVSFYNNEISEKSEIFDDQFSVERPDGSNFTLKIRSTKLEDSAMYFCASSSLPGQGYGYTFGSGTRLTVV.

The chain recombines TRBV7-9 with TRBJ1-5; 11 bases are shared with TRBD1. Germline V gene data show CDR1 as SEHNR and CDR2 as FQNEAQ (reference sequence). V was clipped by 4 bases and J by 0 bases; unmatched bases: 5. The CDR3 is 17 residues long. Here the CDR3 reads CASSSGTGGYSNQPQHF. CDR3 DNA: TGTGCCAGCAGCTCCGGGACAGGGGGATATAGCAATCAGCCCCAGCATTTT.

The chain uses TRBV30 and TRBJ1-1; no clear D. CDR1 GTSNPN and CDR2 SVGIG come from the germline V gene (reference sequence). This CDR3 comprises 11 residues. V dropped 5 bases and J dropped 4 bases, with 8 bases sitting between them. The CDR3 loop is CAWVIGTEAFF. DNA of the CDR3: TGTGCCTGGGTTATTGGCACTGAAGCTTTCTTT.

CDR3 DNA sequence: TGCGCCAGCAGCTTGGTCGCAGGCTTCGACTACGAGCAGTACTTC. Its protein product is CASSLVAGFDYEQYF. The chain uses TRBV5-1 and TRBJ2-7; D is unclear. Germline CDR1 reads SGHRS; CDR2 reads YFSETQ. Trimming stripped 0 bases from V and 3 bases from J, with 13 bases between. The CDR3 runs 15 residues.

V usage is TRBV19 and J usage is TRBJ2-1, with 8 bases matching TRBD1. Germline loops: CDR1 LNHDA, CDR2 SQIVND (reference sequence). CDR3 length: 13 amino acids. The CDR3 reads CATRQDRVDEQFF. CDR3 bases: TGTGCTACCCGCCAGGACAGGGTTGATGAGCAGTTCTTC.

The sample holds a few counts of this clone. V gene TRBV2 combines with J gene TRBJ1-1; TRBD1 might be the D (5 bases). Germline values: CDR1 SNHLY, CDR2 FYNNEI. Trimming stripped 6 bases from V and 4 bases from J, with 12 bases between. CDR3 size: 13 residues. The CDR3 DNA sequence: TGTGCCAGCAGGGGGGAGAGTGGCACTGAAGCTTTCTTT. Its translation: CASRGESGTEAFF.

The CDR3 is CASSPELTTNTGELFF. The CDR3 bases are TGTGCCAGCAGTCCCGAGCTGACAACGAACACCGGGGAGCTGTTTTTT. V and J are TRBV27 and TRBJ2-2; no clear D. Per germline, CDR1 MNHEY and CDR2 SMNVEV (reference sequence). CDR3 size: 16 residues. The V end was cut by 5 bases, the J end by 0 bases, with 13 bases between.

The V call is TRBV7-9, the J call TRBJ1-3, with 10 bases aligning to TRBD1. Germline CDR1 reads SEHNR; CDR2 reads FQNEAQ (reference sequence). V gave up 6 bases and J gave up 8 bases; unmatched junction bases: 4. CDR3 length equals 13 residues. CDR3 sequence: CASRDRGPDTIYF. CDR3 bases: TGTGCCAGCAGAGACAGGGGGCCAGACACCATATATTTT.

This clone was picked up a small number of times. The chain employs TRBV6-4 and TRBJ1-5; TRBD1 matches 9 bases. After removal of 7 bases from V and 5 bases from J, the junction contained 3 bases not matched to a gene. The CDR3 runs 13 residues. From germline, CDR1 is MRHNA and CDR2 SNTAGT. This CDR3 reads CASKDRGDQPQHF. For the CDR3, the DNA is TGTGCCAGCAAGGACAGGGGCGATCAGCCCCAGCATTTT.